The 12 T cell receptor beta chains listed next were all sequenced from one sample in a study of CD8+CD57+ T cells in acquired aplastic anemia. Genomic DNA acted as the template from which TCR beta VDJ combination and CDR3 sequence profiling were carried out. One entry per CDR3 protein results from TCRdb running MiXCR on the reads. The table has roughly 130,000 distinct CDR3 sequences, over 45% seen once; the top ten hold roughly 2.5%. The sample consisted of sorted CD4+, CD8+, or CD8+CD57+ T cells (not recorded which) from PBMCs. These receptors originate from a human donor in good health, serving as a control.

This clonotype was recorded many times. The chain has TRBV19 and TRBJ2-5, with D perhaps TRBD1 or TRBD2 (5 bases each). The CDR3 contains 13 residues. Trimming took off 10 bases at V and 0 bases at J, with 12 bases between the two ends. CDR1 and CDR2 (germline): LNHDA, SQIVND (reference sequence). The chain's CDR3 is CATSGTHQETQYF. As DNA, the CDR3 is TGTGCCACATCCGGGACGCACCAAGAGACCCAGTACTTC. Filled out from reference TRBV19 and TRBJ2-5, the complete variable domain reads DGGITQSPKYLFRKEGQNVTLSCEQNLNHDAMYWYRQDPGQGLRLIYYSQIVNDFQKGDIAEGYSVSREKKESFPLTVTSAQKNPTAFYLCATSGTHQETQYFGPGTRLLVL.

The chain combines TRBV20-1 with TRBJ1-6; 7 nucleotides match TRBD1. The germline V gene encodes CDR1 DFQATT and CDR2 SNEGSKA (reference sequence). The J segment lost 9 bases and the V segment lost 0 bases, leaving 5 bases of the junction unmatched. This CDR3 has 14 amino acids. The CDR3 DNA follows: TGCAGTGCTAGAGAAGGGGGCAGGGGTTCACCCCTCCACTTT. As protein: CSAREGGRGSPLHF.

This clonotype was observed many times. V is TRBV20-1 and J is TRBJ1-2; D is unclear. Germline values: CDR1 DFQATT, CDR2 SNEGSKA (reference sequence). The CDR3 runs to 13 residues. Trimming took 3 bases from V and 7 from J, leaving 15 bases between them. In nucleotides, the CDR3 is TGCAGTGCTAGTCCTCGGACCGGGAGTGGCTACACCTTC. This translates into CSASPRTGSGYTF.

J is TRBJ2-3 and V is TRBV19; TRBD1 agrees at 12 bases. CDR1 and CDR2 (germline): LNHDA, SQIVND (reference sequence). V lost 3 bases, J lost 3 bases, and 10 bases stayed unmatched. The CDR3 is made up of 18 amino acids. The CDR3 loop reads CASSIPGTGGAGTDTQYF. As DNA, the CDR3 is TGTGCCAGTAGTATCCCCGGGACAGGGGGCGCGGGGACAGATACGCAGTATTTT.

This clonotype was detected ten times or more. Here the CDR3 reads CASSETPLNTEAFF. In nucleotides, the CDR3 is TGTGCCAGCAGTGAGACGCCCTTGAACACTGAAGCTTTCTTT. The chain recombines TRBV6-5 with TRBJ1-1; D is undetermined. The CDR3 runs 14 residues. In germline, CDR1 is MNHEY, CDR2 SVGAGI. V lost 5 bases to trimming and J lost 0 bases, with 10 bases between them.

This clonotype showed up just a few times. This sequence may be a read error, since a much larger clone differs from it by one base. J is TRBJ1-5 and V is TRBV10-3; no reliable D call. There are 15 residues in the CDR3. Germline lookup yields CDR1 ENHRY and CDR2 SYGVKD. CDR3 coding DNA: TGTGCCAGCAGTTGCTCGTGGGAAGGAAGTCAGCCCCAGCATTTT. Translating it yields CASSCSWEGSQPQHF.

A few counts support this clonotype. J is TRBJ1-1 and V is TRBV6-1; D is perhaps TRBD1 (5 bases). Germline values: CDR1 MNHNS, CDR2 SASEGT. Trimming left V 10 bases short and J 2 bases short, with 14 bases between. The CDR3 loop spans 13 amino acids. The CDR3 reads CANSMGPNTEAFF. The DNA of the CDR3 is TGTGCCAATTCTATGGGACCCAACACTGAAGCTTTCTTT.

Note on this clonotype: Given a much more abundant clone one base away, this may be a read error. The V and J genes are TRBV12-3 or TRBV12-4 and TRBJ1-4, with D unclear. Between the trimmed V and J ends, which lost 6 bases and 1 base, there was a span of 9 bases. The CDR3 spans 14 residues. The DNA for the CDR3 is TGTGCCAGCAGATCGATGGTAACTAATGAAAAACTGTTTTTT. Protein product: CASRSMVTNEKLFF.

This clonotype was seen a few times. The V and J genes are TRBV29-1 and TRBJ1-2, with TRBD1 matching over 8 bases. CDR3 length: 13 residues. Germline CDR1 is SQVTM and CDR2 is ANQGSEA. The V segment lost 7 bases and the J segment 0 bases; nucleotides outside the gene matches: 4. CDR3 in DNA: TGCAGCGCGACGACAGGGGCTAACTATGGCTACACCTTC. This gives the protein CSATTGANYGYTF.

This clonotype was found many times. The chain carries TRBV20-1 and TRBJ2-3; D remains unclear. V was cut by 6 bases and J by 5 bases, with 12 bases left in between. Germline V gene data show CDR1 as DFQATT and CDR2 as SNEGSKA (reference sequence). The CDR3 loop spans 12 amino acids. The CDR3 reads CSASRNQDTQYF. Written as DNA, the CDR3 is TGCAGTGCCTCCCGCAATCAAGATACGCAGTATTTT.

This clonotype was found a few times. The chain carries TRBV7-9 and TRBJ1-6, with D possibly being TRBD1 (6 bases). The germline CDR1 and CDR2 sequences are SEHNR and FQNEAQ (reference sequence). V lost 4 bases, J lost 7 bases, and 14 bases lay in between. The CDR3 spans 15 residues. The CDR3 here is CASSSQGPNNSPLHF. DNA for the CDR3: TGTGCCAGCAGCTCACAGGGACCGAACAATTCACCCCTCCACTTT.

The J gene is TRBJ1-1, the V gene TRBV9; D call uncertain. V was cut by 2 bases and J by 2 bases, with 10 bases left in between. CDR3 length: 14 residues. In germline, CDR1 is SGDLS, CDR2 YYNGEE. CDR3 sequence (DNA): TGTGCCAGCAGCGTTGACGGATCAAACACTGAAGCTTTCTTT. As protein: CASSVDGSNTEAFF.